This TCR beta chain emerged from a study of CD8 T cells in Susac syndrome. Across the study: Patients with Susac syndrome had blood drawn and were at that point therapy-naive, on corticosteroids, or on intravenous immunoglobulin alone.

Findings of the study overall: Clonal expansion was missing from Susac syndrome CD4+ T cell repertoires.

With random hexamers, 0.5 to 1 ug RNA was reverse transcribed. MiXCR, run by TCRdb on the immunoSEQ multiplex PCR reads, gives a single entry per CDR3 protein. The profile shows about 200,000 distinct CDR3 sequences, 90% to 95% of them singletons. The authors negatively isolated CD8+ and CD4+ T cells and FACS-enriched TEMRA cells. Trimming pared 0 bases from V and 6 bases from J, leaving 18 bases between. CDR3 size: 17 residues. The germline V gene encodes CDR1 MNHEY and CDR2 SMNVEV (reference sequence). This clonotype was recorded only once. No antigen is known for it. The genes are TRBV27 and TRBJ2-1; the D call may be TRBD1 or TRBD2 (5 bases each). This TCR came from a human donor with Susac syndrome. Sequenced: CD4+ T cells from PBMCs. CDR3 DNA: TGTGCCAGCAGTTTATCCTTCGGGGTCGAACAGGTCAATGAGCAGTTCTTC. This codes for CASSLSFGVEQVNEQFF.